These 26 T cell receptor beta chains came from one sample sequenced in a study of blood T cell repertoires in COVID-19 (dated by TCRdb to the early 2020s). Library preparation employed the immunoSEQ multiplex PCR assay. TCRdb retrieved this table from immuneACCESS and kept in-frame rearrangements only. Not all clones are present; in checked studies, unresolved V genes account for under half, and no reason is known for the remainder. Recorded for this sample are 45,000 to 50,000 clones; over 65% of them occurred a single time. The top ten clones comprise less than 6.5% of the sample. Sequences were obtained from peripheral blood. Receptors originate from a woman aged 60 to 75 with acute or convalescent COVID-19.

The gene calls are TRBV7-3 and TRBJ2-3; perhaps TRBD1 as D (6 bases). Per the germline V gene, CDR1 is SGHTA and CDR2 is FQGTGA. V lost 1 base, J lost 0 bases, and 8 bases lay in between. This CDR3 has 15 residues. In DNA, the CDR3 is TGTGCCAGCAGCTTAAGGGGGCTGAGCACAGATACGCAGTATTTT. Its protein product is CASSLRGLSTDTQYF.

The chain links TRBV7-6 to TRBJ1-4; the D is unclear. Per the germline V gene, CDR1 is SGHVS and CDR2 is FNYEAQ. The length of the CDR3 is 15 residues. V was trimmed by 3 bases and J by 1 base, leaving 9 bases between them. This chain's CDR3 is CASSFVAGTNEKLFF. The CDR3 coding sequence is TGTGCCAGCAGCTTTGTTGCGGGAACTAATGAAAAACTGTTTTTT. Combining the CDR3 with reference TRBV7-6 and TRBJ1-4 gives the whole variable domain GAGVSQSPRYKVTKRGQDVALRCDPISGHVSLYWYRQALGQGPEFLTYFNYEAQQDKSGLPNDRFSAERPEGSISTLTIQRTEQRDSAMYRCASSFVAGTNEKLFFGSGTQLSVL.

The chain employs TRBV7-3 and TRBJ2-5; 9 bases fit TRBD2. The CDR3 contains 17 residues. Germline assignment: CDR1 SGHTA and CDR2 FQGTGA. Germline trimming cut 2 bases from V and 5 bases from J; bases unmatched to any gene: 12. The CDR3 bases are TGTGCCAGCAGCTTATCCCATGGCGGGAGGGCCGGGGAGACCCAGTACTTC. Encoded protein: CASSLSHGGRAGETQYF.

This chain connects TRBV2 to TRBJ1-6, with 9 bases fitting TRBD1. The CDR3 is 14 residues long. V shed 4 bases, J shed 8 bases, and the junction held 3 bases outside the gene matches. Germline V gene sequence: CDR1 SNHLY, CDR2 FYNNEI. CDR3 DNA: TGTGCCAGCAGTGTGGGACAGGGCGATTCACCCCTCCACTTT. Residues: CASSVGQGDSPLHF.

This chain's CDR3 is CASSGLQGIGAFF. In DNA, the CDR3 is TGCGCCAGCAGCGGTTTACAGGGAATTGGAGCTTTCTTT. The rearrangement links TRBV5-1 to TRBJ1-1; a possible D gene is TRBD1 (6 bases). Between the trimmed V and J ends, which lost 4 bases and 10 bases, there was a span of 17 bases. Germline V gives CDR1 SGHRS, CDR2 YFSETQ. The CDR3 totals 13 residues.

This chain uses TRBV5-4 with TRBJ2-7; 12 bases are a match to TRBD1. The CDR3 is 17 amino acids. The ends lost 4 bases at V and 2 bases at J; junction bases unmatched: 10. CDR1 SGHNT and CDR2 YYREEE come from the germline V gene (reference sequence). DNA for the CDR3: TGTGCCAGCAGCACCGGGACAGGGGGCCCAATTACCTACGAGCAGTACTTC. This codes for CASSTGTGGPITYEQYF.

The CDR3 loop is CASSVGDRVSKQFF. In DNA form, the CDR3 reads TGTGCCAGCAGCGTAGGGGACAGGGTGTCTAAGCAGTTCTTC. V and J are TRBV9 and TRBJ2-1, with 9 positions matching TRBD1. With 0 bases clipped from V and 11 bases from J, the junction kept 6 bases outside the gene matches. CDR1 is SGDLS and CDR2 is YYNGEE in the germline V gene. The CDR3 sequence is 14 residues long.

The V call is TRBV6-5, the J call TRBJ2-2; TRBD1 matches 8 bases. V lost 6 bases to trimming and J lost 4 bases; unmatched junction nucleotides: 7. The CDR3 covers 15 residues. The germline gives CDR1 MNHEY, CDR2 SVGAGI. As DNA, the CDR3 is TGTGCCAGCAGCCACAAGACAGGGGTCACCGGGGAGCTGTTTTTT. As protein: CASSHKTGVTGELFF.

The chain combines TRBV18 with TRBJ2-7, with 7 bases that match TRBD2. The CDR3 runs 15 residues. J lost 2 bases, V lost 4 bases, and 8 bases had no gene match. CDR1 and CDR2 (germline): KGHSH, LQKENI. The CDR3 is CASSRGAGTTYEQYF. The DNA of the CDR3 is TGTGCCAGCTCACGGGGAGCCGGGACTACCTACGAGCAGTACTTC.

The chain couples TRBV3-1 (or the pseudogene TRBV3-2) to TRBJ1-2; 7 bases line up with TRBD1. Trimming at V came to 1 base and at J to 3 bases, leaving 5 bases not matched to a gene. Germline V gene data show CDR1 as LGHDT and CDR2 as YNNKEL (reference sequence). The CDR3 length is 15 residues. The CDR3 DNA follows: TGTGCCAGCAGCCAAGGGGACAGAGTTGACTATGGCTACACCTTC. Amino acids: CASSQGDRVDYGYTF.

The chain links TRBV6-5 to TRBJ1-5; possibly TRBD1 for D (6 bases). CDR3 size: 14 residues. The V and J ends lost 6 bases and 3 bases respectively, with 12 bases between them. In germline, CDR1 is MNHEY, CDR2 SVGAGI. The chain's CDR3 is CASRIQGYNQPQHF. The CDR3 nucleotides are TGTGCCAGCAGGATACAGGGTTACAATCAGCCCCAGCATTTT.

The rearrangement joins TRBV28 to TRBJ2-2, with 8 nucleotides matching TRBD1. V gave up 7 bases and J gave up 4 bases; unmatched junction bases: 8. Germline V gives CDR1 MDHEN, CDR2 SYDVKM. The CDR3 is 15 amino acids. DNA of the CDR3: TGTGCCAGCAACTCCAGGGGGCGCTTCACCGGGGAGCTGTTTTTT. Its protein product is CASNSRGRFTGELFF.

V is TRBV7-3 and J is TRBJ2-5; TRBD2 is a possible D gene (5 bases). The V end was cut by 3 bases, the J end by 2 bases, with 7 bases between. Looked up from germline, CDR1 is SGHTA and CDR2 is FQGTGA. The CDR3 loop spans 13 amino acids. As DNA, the CDR3 is TGTGCCAGCAGCTTGGGGAGTCAAGAGACCCAGTACTTC. Translation: CASSLGSQETQYF. Variable domain in full (rest from reference TRBV7-3 and TRBJ2-5): GAGVSQTPSNKVTEKGKYVELRCDPISGHTALYWYRQSLGQGPEFLIYFQGTGAADDSGLPNDRFFAVRPEGSVSTLKIQRTERGDSAVYLCASSLGSQETQYFGPGTRLLVL.

The chain is built from TRBV13 and TRBJ1-3, with 7 bases lining up with TRBD1. Germline CDR1 PRHDT, CDR2 FYEKMQ (reference sequence). The CDR3 spans 15 residues. Trimming removed 5 bases from V and 0 bases from J; junction bases left unmatched: 4. The CDR3 loop is CASSPQGSSGNTIYF. CDR3 nucleotide sequence: TGTGCCAGCAGCCCACAGGGGAGCTCTGGAAACACCATATATTTT.

In nucleotides, the CDR3 is TGTGCCAGCAGCCCTAGAGTCCCTACTAGTGGGGGGGCCAAAAACATTCAGTACTTC. Translating it yields CASSPRVPTSGGAKNIQYF. The chain couples TRBV7-2 to TRBJ2-4; maybe TRBD2 (6 bases). CDR3 size: 19 residues. CDR1 is SGHTA, CDR2 FQGNSA, per germline. V lost 5 bases, J lost 1 base, and 24 bases lay in between.

The rearrangement uses TRBV5-6 and TRBJ1-2, with 9 bases matching TRBD1. The CDR3 has 14 residues. From germline, CDR1 is SGHDT and CDR2 YYEEEE. The junction had 2 bases not matched to a gene; V was cut back by 1 base and J by 4 bases. CDR3 residues: CASSLRQGGYGYTF. The CDR3 bases are TGTGCCAGCAGCTTGAGACAGGGGGGCTATGGCTACACCTTC.

This clone was seen a few times. The chain links TRBV6-2 or TRBV6-3 to TRBJ1-2, with a tentative D call TRBD1 (6 bases). The V end was cut by 6 bases, the J end by 8 bases, with 22 bases between. Germline CDR1 reads MNHEY; CDR2 reads SVGEGT. CDR3 length: 15 amino acids. CDR3 bases: TGTGCCAGCAGCCAAAGGTCCGGGACACTCAAGGGCTACACCTTC. Protein sequence: CASSQRSGTLKGYTF.

V and J are TRBV3-1 (or the pseudogene TRBV3-2) and TRBJ1-3; a weak D match, TRBD1 (6 bases). V shed 0 bases and J shed 4 bases, with 13 bases lying between them. This CDR3 spans 16 amino acids. Germline CDR1 and CDR2: LGHDT and YNNKEL (reference sequence). CDR3 residues: CASSQEPPGVGNTIYF. CDR3 DNA sequence: TGTGCCAGCAGCCAAGAACCCCCAGGGGTCGGAAACACCATATATTTT.

The chain uses TRBV5-1 and TRBJ2-7, with unresolved D. V lost 7 bases and J lost 3, with 11 bases in between. This CDR3 has 12 amino acids. Germline V gene lookup returns CDR1 SGHRS and CDR2 YFSETQ. CDR3 nucleotide sequence: TGCGCCAGCCGCAACACGAACTACGAGCAGTACTTC. It codes for CASRNTNYEQYF.

This sequence joins TRBV13 and TRBJ2-1; 7 bases map to TRBD1. This CDR3 is built from 17 residues. V lost 1 base, J lost 3 bases, and 9 bases stayed unmatched. CDR1 PRHDT and CDR2 FYEKMQ come from the germline V gene (reference sequence). Written as DNA, the CDR3 is TGTGCCAGCAGCTTAGAAAACGAGGGACAGTACTACAATGAGCAGTTCTTC. It encodes CASSLENEGQYYNEQFF.

A few counts support this clone. The V call is TRBV15, the J call TRBJ2-1, with D possibly being TRBD2 (6 bases). CDR1 and CDR2 (germline): LNHNV, YYDKDF (reference sequence). The length of the CDR3 is 17 residues. The V and J ends lost 5 bases and 2 bases respectively, with 19 bases between them. CDR3 DNA sequence: TGTGCCACCAGCCCCCGGTATTCCGAGCGGGCCTACAATGAGCAGTTCTTC. Translation: CATSPRYSERAYNEQFF.

The chain couples TRBV2 to TRBJ2-2; 14 bases line up with TRBD2. The CDR3 extends over 16 amino acids. Trimming took 8 bases from V and 5 from J; bases not matched to a gene: 7. Germline V gene sequence: CDR1 SNHLY, CDR2 FYNNEI. In DNA form, the CDR3 reads TGTGCCAGCTGGGGACTAGCGGGAGATGGTACCGGGGAGCTGTTTTTT. Translation: CASWGLAGDGTGELFF.

This clone was counted only a few times. This CDR3 is CATRGGQGAKGYTF. The DNA of the CDR3 is TGTGCCACCCGCGGGGGACAGGGGGCGAAAGGCTACACCTTC. The chain employs TRBV6-5 and TRBJ1-2, with 12 bases aligning to TRBD1. The CDR3 sequence is 14 residues long. CDR1 is MNHEY and CDR2 is SVGAGI in the germline V gene. V dropped 10 bases and J dropped 8; count of bases not matched to a gene: 11.

The chain is built from TRBV7-2 and TRBJ2-3, with TRBD2 matching over 10 bases. J was trimmed by 5 bases and V by 5 bases; bases with no gene match: 10. The germline V gene has CDR1 SGHTA and CDR2 FQGNSA. This CDR3 has 16 amino acids. The CDR3 is CASSPLGSGRIDTQYF. CDR3 coding DNA: TGTGCCAGCAGCCCACTAGGTAGCGGGAGGATAGATACGCAGTATTTT. Complete variable domain (other parts from reference TRBV7-2 and TRBJ2-3): GAGVSQSPSNKVTEKGKDVELRCDPISGHTALYWYRQSLGQGLEFLIYFQGNSAPDKSGLPSDRFSAERTGGSVSTLTIQRTQQEDSAVYLCASSPLGSGRIDTQYFGPGTRLTVL.

The sample holds one count of this clone. V is TRBV29-1 and J is TRBJ1-2; 7 bases are shared with TRBD1. The CDR3 totals 10 residues. The germline V gene encodes CDR1 SQVTM and CDR2 ANQGSEA. Losses at the gene ends were 5 bases for V and 12 bases for J; bases not matched to a gene: 6. The CDR3 loop is CSVKDRWNTF. CDR3 nucleotide sequence: TGCAGCGTTAAGGACAGGTGGAACACCTTC.

The sample holds a few counts of this clone. The chain uses TRBV19 and TRBJ2-2; a possible D gene is TRBD2 (6 bases). CDR1 is LNHDA, CDR2 SQIVND, per germline (reference sequence). V was trimmed by 5 bases and J by 8 bases, leaving 12 bases between them. The CDR3 is made up of 13 amino acids. The CDR3 sequence: CASSWRDGGELFF. CDR3 bases: TGTGCCAGTAGTTGGAGGGATGGTGGGGAGCTGTTTTTT. Complete variable domain (other parts from reference TRBV19 and TRBJ2-2): DGGITQSPKYLFRKEGQNVTLSCEQNLNHDAMYWYRQDPGQGLRLIYYSQIVNDFQKGDIAEGYSVSREKKESFPLTVTSAQKNPTAFYLCASSWRDGGELFFGEGSRLTVL.